One TCR beta chain is described in this entry. Its target is not known. These data originate in a study of shared clonotypes between healthy human individuals. In the original processing: ImmunoSEQ output lacked quality scores and full-length reads, limiting matched filtering. The protocol was immunoSEQ multiplex PCR, while the TCRdb copy is restricted to in-frame clones and leaves out a portion. V, J and clone size are those of that table, while D and trimming were read from the DNA. This sample has roughly 2.5 million clones; just over 90% occur once, and the top ten carry 0.14%. Overall study results and limits: Between a few donors, naive CD4 clonotypes were shared at a level of around 4.9%. A limitation of the genetic and exposure-history diversity represented arose from few donors. Even with large depth, rarefaction showed that sorted-subset sequencing was incomplete.

Trimming stripped 0 bases from V and 9 bases from J, with 12 bases between. The CDR3 length is 13 residues. Per the germline V gene, CDR1 is SGHRS and CDR2 is YFSETQ. V and J are TRBV5-1 and TRBJ1-2; maybe TRBD1 (6 bases). The origin of this receptor is a man in his late teens or twenties in good health. The specimen was naive CD4+ T cells sorted from blood. Documented subset: CD45RA+ positively selected. CDR3 bases: TGCGCCAGCAGCTTGGTTGGGGGCGAGAGCTACACCTTC. Protein product: CASSLVGGESYTF.